Below are 30 T cell receptor beta chains sequenced from a single sample in a study of cytomegalovirus exposure and HLA in healthy donors (dated by TCRdb to about 2017). Library preparation employed the immunoSEQ multiplex PCR assay. The multiplex PCR relied on a mix of 60 forward primers for TCR Vbeta segments and 13 reverse primers for TCR Jbeta segments. The source is immuneACCESS, and TCRdb retained only in-frame sequences with V and J called. Part of the clones is not carried over; for the studies checked, unresolved V genes explain less than half of this, and the remainder is unexplained. For this sample the table gives some 130,000 clones, of which around four fifths were detected only once. Of the sample, approximately 1.6% falls within the top ten clones. Sequenced sample: PBMCs. The source is a female donor in good health and CMV-seronegative.

V and J are TRBV7-2 and TRBJ2-3; no clear D. The germline V gene has CDR1 SGHTA and CDR2 FQGNSA. The CDR3 extends over 14 amino acids. Deletions cut 0 bases from V and 4 bases from J, with 8 bases between. DNA for the CDR3: TGTGCCAGCAGCTTAGCGACACAGTCAGATACGCAGTATTTT. Its protein is CASSLATQSDTQYF.

The chain links TRBV4-3 to TRBJ1-4, with D perhaps TRBD1 (5 bases). CDR1 LGHNA and CDR2 YSLEER come from the germline V gene. Trimming took off 3 bases at V and 8 bases at J, with 13 bases between the two ends. The CDR3 totals 14 residues. DNA of the CDR3: TGCGCCAGCAGCCAGACCCGGGGGTGGGAAAAACTGTTTTTT. The encoded protein is CASSQTRGWEKLFF.

The V call is TRBV7-3, the J call TRBJ1-1, with no clear D. This CDR3 contains 15 residues. Germline CDR1 and CDR2: SGHTA and FQGTGA. With 1 base removed from V and 2 bases from J, the gap between germline ends came to 11 bases. This chain's CDR3 is CASSLIPAGNTEAFF. The CDR3, as DNA: TGTGCCAGCAGCTTAATTCCCGCGGGAAACACTGAAGCTTTCTTT.

The chain couples TRBV27 to TRBJ1-2, with D perhaps matching TRBD1 (5 bases). The CDR3 sequence is 14 residues long. Germline values: CDR1 MNHEY, CDR2 SMNVEV (reference sequence). Trimming shortened V by 5 bases and J by 2 bases, and 12 bases separated the two germline ends. CDR3 sequence: CASSPWTTNYGYTF. Written as DNA, the CDR3 is TGTGCCAGCAGTCCCTGGACAACCAACTATGGCTACACCTTC.

A single count supports this clone. The V call is TRBV5-1, the J call TRBJ2-7, with TRBD2 matching 8 bases. The CDR3 spans 15 residues. CDR1 SGHRS and CDR2 YFSETQ come from the germline V gene. Losses at the gene ends were 4 bases for V and 3 bases for J; bases not matched to a gene: 9. In DNA, the CDR3 is TGCGCCAGCAGCCTTCTTAGCGGGAATTTCTACGAGCAGTACTTC. Translated, it gives CASSLLSGNFYEQYF.

The V gene is TRBV29-1, the J gene TRBJ2-1, with TRBD2 matching 7 bases. Germline values: CDR1 SQVTM, CDR2 ANQGSEA. The CDR3 extends over 14 amino acids. After removal of 4 bases from V and 4 bases from J, the junction contained 7 bases not matched to a gene. CDR3 amino acids: CSVARLAVYNEQFF. The CDR3 region has the DNA TGCAGCGTTGCACGGCTAGCGGTATACAATGAGCAGTTCTTC.

J is TRBJ2-5 and V is TRBV29-1; a possible D gene is TRBD2 (6 bases). CDR1 is SQVTM, CDR2 ANQGSEA, per germline. CDR3 length: 17 amino acids. The V and J ends lost 0 bases and 2 bases respectively, with 19 bases between them. CDR3 sequence reads: CSVEDPPTGVGQETQYF. The CDR3 DNA sequence: TGCAGCGTTGAAGATCCCCCAACGGGGGTGGGGCAAGAGACCCAGTACTTC.

This rearrangement joins TRBV5-1 to TRBJ2-3; 13 nucleotides agree with TRBD2. In germline, CDR1 is SGHRS, CDR2 YFSETQ. This CDR3 has 15 amino acids. J lost 9 bases, V lost 3 bases, and 7 bases had no gene match. The CDR3 here is CASSSGLAGFYTQYF. The CDR3 DNA reads TGCGCCAGCAGCTCGGGACTAGCGGGATTTTACACGCAGTATTTT.

This clone was seen only once. The V and J genes are TRBV29-1 and TRBJ1-2; D is uncertain. The length of the CDR3 is 11 residues. Germline CDR1 SQVTM, CDR2 ANQGSEA. V was cut by 7 bases and J by 5 bases, with 11 bases left in between. The CDR3 sequence is CSGQTGYGYTF. CDR3 nucleotide sequence: TGCAGCGGCCAGACGGGTTATGGCTACACCTTC.

V and J are TRBV5-1 and TRBJ1-1; TRBD1 might be the D (6 bases). The CDR3 spans 14 residues. Germline V lookup: CDR1 SGHRS, CDR2 YFSETQ. The germline V and J ends were trimmed by 2 bases and 0 bases, with 8 bases remaining between them. The CDR3 protein is CASSFGGLNTEAFF. CDR3 in DNA: TGCGCCAGCAGCTTCGGGGGGCTGAACACTGAAGCTTTCTTT.

This rearrangement joins TRBV28 to TRBJ2-3; a possible D gene is TRBD2 (6 bases). The germline gives CDR1 MDHEN, CDR2 SYDVKM. This CDR3 has 16 amino acids. Trimming stripped 2 bases from V and 5 bases from J, with 17 bases between. CDR3 DNA: TGTGCCAGCAGTTTAAATGCGGGAAAGGGGCTAGATACGCAGTATTTT. It is translated as CASSLNAGKGLDTQYF.

This chain joins TRBV28 and TRBJ2-1, with D maybe TRBD2 (6 bases). CDR1 and CDR2 from the germline V gene are MDHEN and SYDVKM. The CDR3 runs 14 residues. V lost 2 bases to trimming and J lost 2 bases, with 7 bases between them. CDR3 nucleotides: TGTGCCAGCAGTTTACGCGGGACCTACAATGAGCAGTTCTTC. Protein sequence: CASSLRGTYNEQFF.

This clone was seen a few times. The V call is TRBV5-1, the J call TRBJ2-1; TRBD2 agrees at 7 bases. The CDR3 has 16 residues. CDR1 SGHRS and CDR2 YFSETQ come from the germline V gene. V shed 0 bases, J shed 8 bases, and the junction held 11 bases outside the gene matches. The CDR3 loop is CASSLGSGGSRDEQFF. In DNA, the CDR3 is TGCGCCAGCAGCTTGGGATCCGGCGGGAGTAGGGATGAGCAGTTCTTC.

This clone was counted only a few times. The chain is built from TRBV5-6 and TRBJ2-1; no reliable D call. Germline CDR1 reads SGHDT; CDR2 reads YYEEEE. The V and J ends lost 5 bases and 7 bases respectively, with 7 bases between them. This CDR3 is 11 amino acids long. DNA for the CDR3: TGTGCCAGCAGTGTCCGGAATGAGCAGTTCTTC. Amino acid sequence: CASSVRNEQFF.

This clone was observed a handful of times. V and J are TRBV2 and TRBJ1-5; D remains unclear. Germline-derived CDR1 and CDR2 are SNHLY and FYNNEI. This CDR3 region has 14 residues. V gave up 5 bases and J gave up 0 bases, with 8 bases separating them. CDR3 nucleotides: TGTGCCAGCAGTCGGGGAACTAGCAATCAGCCCCAGCATTTT. Translating it yields CASSRGTSNQPQHF.

The rearrangement uses TRBV11-2 and TRBJ2-7; TRBD1 is a possible D gene (6 bases). The CDR3 is 16 amino acids. Germline CDR1 is SGHAT and CDR2 is FQNNGV. With 5 bases removed from V and 0 bases from J, the gap between germline ends came to 17 bases. Here the CDR3 DNA reads TGTGCCAGCAGCCGACGACAGGTTGGGATCTCCTACGAGCAGTACTTC. It codes for CASSRRQVGISYEQYF.

This clone was observed a few times. CDR3 in DNA: TGTGCCAGCAGCGAGGGACAGGATGGCTACACCTTC. This sequence encodes CASSEGQDGYTF. The chain carries TRBV28 and TRBJ1-2; 8 positions agree with TRBD1. Germline lookup yields CDR1 MDHEN and CDR2 SYDVKM. The CDR3 length is 12 residues. J gave up 6 bases and V 6 bases, and 3 bases lay outside the gene matches.

This clone appeared a single time. This chain links TRBV4-2 with TRBJ1-2, with a tentative D call TRBD1 (6 bases). The germline CDR1 and CDR2 sequences are LGHNA and YNFKEQ. This CDR3 is built from 16 residues. Trimming took off 3 bases at V and 4 bases at J, with 18 bases between the two ends. DNA of the CDR3: TGTGCCAGCAGCCAGGGGGCGCTCACATCAGTCTATGGCTACACCTTC. It translates to CASSQGALTSVYGYTF.

V gene TRBV4-3 combines with J gene TRBJ2-7; TRBD1 might be the D (6 bases). This CDR3 has 16 residues. V dropped 1 base and J dropped 6 bases, with 19 bases sitting between them. In germline, CDR1 is LGHNA, CDR2 YSLEER. The CDR3 loop is CASSQGKNYRESEQYF. CDR3 nucleotide sequence: TGCGCCAGCAGCCAAGGGAAGAACTACAGGGAGAGCGAGCAGTACTTC.

The V and J genes are TRBV27 and TRBJ1-2; 10 nucleotides match TRBD1. In germline, CDR1 is MNHEY, CDR2 SMNVEV (reference sequence). Trimming took 6 bases from V and 5 from J; bases not matched to a gene: 3. The length of the CDR3 is 13 residues. In nucleotides, the CDR3 is TGTGCCAGCAGATGGACAGGGGGATATGGCTACACCTTC. This sequence encodes CASRWTGGYGYTF.

This clone showed up just a few times. The chain carries TRBV28 and TRBJ1-4; possible D gene TRBD1, 6 bases. Germline V CDR1 and CDR2: MDHEN, SYDVKM. Trimming cost V 8 bases and J 0 bases, with 13 bases left between them. The CDR3 totals 15 residues. CDR3 protein: CASQKGGSTNEKLFF. The CDR3 DNA is TGTGCCAGCCAAAAAGGGGGATCAACTAATGAAAAACTGTTTTTT.

This clone was counted between two and nine times. The chain employs TRBV6-5 and TRBJ1-3; D possibly corresponds to TRBD1 (5 bases). This CDR3 spans 14 amino acids. V shed 2 bases and J shed 4 bases, with 9 bases lying between them. Germline values: CDR1 MNHEY, CDR2 SVGAGI. For the CDR3, the DNA is TGTGCCAGCAGTTACAGGGGATTGGGAAACACCATATATTTT. Protein: CASSYRGLGNTIYF.

This rearrangement joins TRBV28 to TRBJ1-5; D unresolved. The V and J ends lost 2 bases and 3 bases respectively, with 11 bases between them. This CDR3 contains 15 residues. From germline, CDR1 is MDHEN and CDR2 SYDVKM. DNA for the CDR3: TGTGCCAGCAGTTTAGCCCTCGAGGACAATCAGCCCCAGCATTTT. It specifies CASSLALEDNQPQHF.

V and J are TRBV28 and TRBJ1-2; 11 bases line up with TRBD1. J lost 7 bases, V lost 6 bases, and 13 bases had no gene match. Germline CDR1 and CDR2: MDHEN and SYDVKM. CDR3 length: 16 amino acids. The CDR3 DNA follows: TGTGCCAGCAGATTCCCGTGGGACAGGGGGAACCTTGGCTACACCTTC. It is translated as CASRFPWDRGNLGYTF.

The chain couples TRBV7-3 to TRBJ1-2; the match to TRBD1 covers 10 bases. In germline, CDR1 is SGHTA, CDR2 FQGTGA. J gave up 8 bases and V 0 bases, and 9 bases lay outside the gene matches. This CDR3 is built from 16 residues. The CDR3 reads CASSLTPGTGVEGYTF. CDR3 coding DNA: TGTGCCAGCAGCTTAACCCCCGGGACAGGGGTGGAGGGCTACACCTTC. The entire variable domain, with the rest obtained from reference TRBV7-3 and TRBJ1-2, is as follows: GAGVSQTPSNKVTEKGKYVELRCDPISGHTALYWYRQSLGQGPEFLIYFQGTGAADDSGLPNDRFFAVRPEGSVSTLKIQRTERGDSAVYLCASSLTPGTGVEGYTFGSGTRLTVV.

The chain links TRBV5-1 to TRBJ2-2; possibly TRBD1 for D (5 bases). Germline V lookup: CDR1 SGHRS, CDR2 YFSETQ. V was trimmed by 0 bases and J by 2 bases, leaving 14 bases between them. This CDR3 comprises 17 residues. The CDR3 DNA is TGCGCCAGCAGCTTGGCCTTTGGGGCGATCAACACCGGGGAGCTGTTTTTT. Translated: CASSLAFGAINTGELFF.

The gene calls are TRBV5-1 and TRBJ1-1; D unresolved. V gave up 2 bases and J gave up 6 bases, with 11 bases separating them. Germline CDR1 SGHRS, CDR2 YFSETQ. The CDR3 spans 13 residues. The CDR3 sequence is CASSFQYLAEAFF. DNA for the CDR3: TGCGCCAGCAGCTTCCAGTATTTGGCTGAAGCTTTCTTT.

The rearrangement uses TRBV2 and TRBJ1-1, with D possibly being TRBD1 (5 bases). The CDR3 covers 13 residues. Germline loops: CDR1 SNHLY, CDR2 FYNNEI. V was pared by 11 bases and J by 1 base, with 14 bases between. The CDR3 is CAAGGTANTEAFF. The CDR3 DNA sequence: TGTGCCGCCGGGGGGACGGCGAACACTGAAGCTTTCTTT.

The chain carries TRBV5-1 and TRBJ1-2, with 7 nucleotides matching TRBD1. With V trimmed by 2 bases and J by 5 bases, 6 bases remained unmatched. Germline values: CDR1 SGHRS, CDR2 YFSETQ. The CDR3 sequence is 14 residues long. The CDR3 coding sequence is TGCGCCAGCAGCTTTACCGGGACAGCGTATGGCTACACCTTC. The encoded protein is CASSFTGTAYGYTF.

This clone was seen a handful of times. The V gene is TRBV4-3, the J gene TRBJ1-3; no firm D call. With 0 bases removed from V and 0 bases from J, the gap between germline ends came to 15 bases. The CDR3 is 18 residues long. CDR1 is LGHNA, CDR2 YSLEER, per germline. The CDR3 reads CASSQEQLYASSGNTIYF. CDR3 in DNA: TGCGCCAGCAGCCAAGAGCAATTGTACGCTAGCTCTGGAAACACCATATATTTT.